Below are 23 T cell receptor beta chains sequenced from a single sample in a study of cytomegalovirus exposure and HLA in healthy donors. With 60 Vbeta and 13 Jbeta primers, the PCR was carried out. Assay used: immunoSEQ multiplex PCR; TCRdb lists only in-frame clones, some missing. The sample lists about 300,000 clones, 80% to 90% occurring once. Sequenced: PBMCs. The origin of the receptors is a middle-aged man in good health and CMV-seropositive.

The chain joins TRBV2 to TRBJ2-7, with 10 bases that match TRBD1. This CDR3 has 14 residues. Germline-derived CDR1 and CDR2 are SNHLY and FYNNEI. Trimming at V came to 6 bases and at J to 3 bases, leaving 5 bases not matched to a gene. The CDR3: CASRGTGEIYEQYF. The CDR3 DNA is TGTGCCAGCAGGGGGACAGGGGAGATCTACGAGCAGTACTTC.

DNA of the CDR3: TGTGCCAGCAGGTGGGGAGAGGCCTACGAGCAGTACTTC. Its translation is CASRWGEAYEQYF. The chain uses TRBV28 and TRBJ2-7; tentative D call: TRBD2 (5 bases). Germline CDR1 MDHEN, CDR2 SYDVKM. CDR3 length: 13 amino acids. Deletions cut 6 bases from V and 2 bases from J, with 11 bases between. The whole variable domain, filled in from reference TRBV28 and TRBJ2-7, reads DVKVTQSSRYLVKRTGEKVFLECVQDMDHENMFWYRQDPGLGLRLIYFSYDVKMKEKGDIPEGYSVSREKKERFSLILESASTNQTSMYLCASRWGEAYEQYFGPGTRLTVT.

The rearrangement uses TRBV19 and TRBJ1-5, with 7 bases matching TRBD1. The length of the CDR3 is 15 residues. Germline V gives CDR1 LNHDA, CDR2 SQIVND (reference sequence). V lost 3 bases and J lost 4; bases outside the gene matches: 6. The CDR3 region is CASSIWGQPNQPQHF. Written as DNA, the CDR3 is TGTGCCAGTAGTATCTGGGGACAGCCAAATCAGCCCCAGCATTTT.

This chain uses TRBV5-1 with TRBJ2-1; D perhaps matches TRBD2 (6 bases). Germline V gives CDR1 SGHRS, CDR2 YFSETQ. Trimming removed 2 bases from V and 0 bases from J, with 9 bases in between. CDR3 length equals 15 residues. The CDR3 DNA is TGCGCCAGCAGCTTCGACGGGAGCTCCTACAATGAGCAGTTCTTC. Translating gives CASSFDGSSYNEQFF.

This clone was observed a single time. The chain links TRBV19 to TRBJ2-5; D is undetermined. Germline CDR1 reads LNHDA; CDR2 reads SQIVND (reference sequence). The CDR3 is made up of 15 amino acids. The germline V and J ends were trimmed by 2 bases and 4 bases, with 14 bases remaining between them. CDR3 sequence (DNA): TGTGCCAGTAGTATACGGTCATCGTCCGGAGAGACCCAGTACTTC. Its translation: CASSIRSSSGETQYF.

Concerning this clone: One end of the junction does not line up with germline, which may come from a read error. The chain has TRBV7-7 and TRBJ2-1, with D unclear. The CDR3 sequence is 14 residues long. Germline V gene sequence: CDR1 SSHAT, CDR2 FNYEAQ (reference sequence). The CDR3 DNA reads as TGTGCTAGCAGCTTGGAGTTCTCCTACAATGAGCAGTTCTTC. Translating it yields CASSLEFSYNEQFF.

The chain uses TRBV19 and TRBJ1-1, with 8 bases fitting TRBD1. The CDR3 totals 14 residues. CDR1 and CDR2 (germline): LNHDA, SQIVND (reference sequence). The ends lost 1 base at V and 5 bases at J; junction bases unmatched: 3. The CDR3 is CASSIANRGTEAFF. CDR3 nucleotide sequence: TGTGCCAGTAGTATAGCAAACAGGGGGACTGAAGCTTTCTTT.

The rearrangement links TRBV2 to TRBJ2-3; D might be TRBD1 (5 bases). CDR3 length: 13 amino acids. In germline, CDR1 is SNHLY, CDR2 FYNNEI. The ends were cut back, 4 bases at V and 6 bases at J, with 11 bases in the middle. The CDR3 sequence is CASSGRQKDTQYF. CDR3 nucleotides: TGTGCCAGCAGTGGACGACAGAAGGATACGCAGTATTTT.

This chain connects TRBV28 to TRBJ1-1; 7 bases are shared with TRBD1. The ends lost 6 bases at V and 1 base at J; junction bases unmatched: 8. The CDR3 extends over 15 amino acids. Germline lookup yields CDR1 MDHEN and CDR2 SYDVKM. The CDR3 coding sequence is TGTGCCAGCAGACCCTTGGGACAGTCGAACACTGAAGCTTTCTTT. Protein product: CASRPLGQSNTEAFF.

The chain carries TRBV7-3 and TRBJ2-1, with 13 positions matching TRBD2. V lost 4 bases and J lost 9; bases outside the gene matches: 3. Germline V gives CDR1 SGHTA, CDR2 FQGTGA. This CDR3 has 14 residues. This CDR3 is CASSSGLAGAEQFF. The CDR3 DNA follows: TGTGCCAGCAGCTCCGGACTAGCGGGAGCTGAGCAGTTCTTC.

The rearrangement uses TRBV5-6 and TRBJ2-1; D is ambiguous. This CDR3 is 14 amino acids long. Germline V gene data show CDR1 as SGHDT and CDR2 as YYEEEE. V dropped 2 bases and J dropped 3 bases, with 9 bases sitting between them. The CDR3 DNA is TGTGCCAGCAGCTTTGGGCTGGGCTACAATGAGCAGTTCTTC. It is translated as CASSFGLGYNEQFF.

This chain joins TRBV5-4 and TRBJ2-3, with 8 bases lining up with TRBD1. Germline values: CDR1 SGHNT, CDR2 YYREEE (reference sequence). There are 14 residues in the CDR3. With 3 bases clipped from V and 3 bases from J, the junction kept 3 bases outside the gene matches. Here the CDR3 reads CASSSRQGTDTQYF. In DNA, the CDR3 is TGTGCCAGCAGCTCCCGACAGGGGACAGATACGCAGTATTTT.

The V gene is TRBV6-5, the J gene TRBJ1-1; TRBD1 is a possible D gene (6 bases). V was pared by 6 bases and J by 3 bases, with 14 bases between. The CDR3 consists of 14 residues. Germline loops: CDR1 MNHEY, CDR2 SVGAGI. The CDR3: CASSRPRGDTEAFF. The CDR3 DNA reads as TGTGCCAGCAGCCGACCCAGGGGAGACACTGAAGCTTTCTTT.

The V and J genes are TRBV12-2 and TRBJ2-3; no check of the table's D call, TRBD2, against the DNA was made. TRBV12-2 is assigned pseudogene status. The CDR3 length is 15 residues. This CDR3 is CASRPSGVLTDTQYF. DNA of the CDR3: TGTGCAAGTCGCCCCAGCGGGGTTCTCACAGATACGCAGTATTTT.

The chain uses TRBV7-3 and TRBJ1-1; D is ambiguous. This CDR3 spans 14 amino acids. Germline lookup yields CDR1 SGHTA and CDR2 FQGTGA. V lost 2 bases to trimming and J lost 6 bases, with 13 bases between them. The CDR3 region is CASSLSGVKSEAFF. In nucleotides, the CDR3 is TGTGCCAGCAGCTTATCCGGGGTCAAGTCTGAAGCTTTCTTT.

The genes are TRBV5-4 and TRBJ2-3; 12 bases fit TRBD2. The CDR3 length is 15 residues. Germline trimming cut 2 bases from V and 4 bases from J; bases unmatched to any gene: 2. Germline V lookup: CDR1 SGHNT, CDR2 YYREEE (reference sequence). CDR3 coding DNA: TGTGCCAGCAGCTTACTAGCGGGAGGATCAGATACGCAGTATTTT. This codes for CASSLLAGGSDTQYF.

The CDR3 spells CASSVSRGWVYEQYF. The CDR3 DNA reads TGTGCCAGCAGCGTTTCACGGGGTTGGGTCTACGAGCAGTACTTC. The genes are TRBV5-4 and TRBJ2-7; D possibly corresponds to TRBD2 (5 bases). Germline CDR1 is SGHNT and CDR2 is YYREEE (reference sequence). CDR3 size: 15 residues. Trimming took 4 bases from V and 3 from J, leaving 17 bases between them. Supplemented by reference TRBV5-4 and TRBJ2-7, the full variable domain reads ETGVTQSPTHLIKTRGQQVTLRCSSQSGHNTVSWYQQALGQGPQFIFQYYREEENGRGNFPPRFSGLQFPNYSSELNVNALELDDSALYLCASSVSRGWVYEQYFGPGTRLTVT.

This clone was seen once. The chain couples TRBV2 to TRBJ2-2; maybe TRBD2 (5 bases). In germline, CDR1 is SNHLY, CDR2 FYNNEI. CDR3 length: 16 amino acids. Trimming left V 4 bases short and J 2 bases short, with 14 bases between. The CDR3 region is CASSATPEGNTGELFF. The CDR3 DNA reads TGTGCCAGCAGTGCTACTCCCGAGGGAAACACCGGGGAGCTGTTTTTT.

This clone was found once. V is TRBV11-2 and J is TRBJ2-7; 8 positions match TRBD2. Looked up from germline, CDR1 is SGHAT and CDR2 is FQNNGV. V shed 3 bases, J shed 4 bases, and the junction held 5 bases outside the gene matches. The CDR3 is made up of 14 amino acids. The CDR3 protein is CASSFGAGAYEQYF. CDR3 coding DNA: TGTGCCAGCAGCTTTGGAGCGGGAGCTTACGAGCAGTACTTC.

The chain couples TRBV7-2 to TRBJ1-1; unclear D gene. Germline lookup yields CDR1 SGHTA and CDR2 FQGNSA. The V and J ends lost 5 bases and 4 bases respectively, with 17 bases between them. CDR3 size: 15 residues. The CDR3 region is CASSVVRGKGTEAFF. CDR3 DNA: TGTGCCAGCAGCGTGGTGCGGGGTAAAGGCACTGAAGCTTTCTTT.

The chain joins TRBV28 to TRBJ2-1; the match to TRBD2 covers 11 bases. The CDR3 has 15 residues. Germline V gives CDR1 MDHEN, CDR2 SYDVKM. V dropped 6 bases and J dropped 4; count of bases not matched to a gene: 5. The CDR3 sequence is CASRYGLAGYNEQFF. In DNA, the CDR3 is TGTGCCAGCAGGTATGGACTAGCGGGTTACAATGAGCAGTTCTTC.

The chain links TRBV11-2 to TRBJ2-7; D is possibly TRBD1 (6 bases). The germline V gene encodes CDR1 SGHAT and CDR2 FQNNGV. The CDR3 has 11 amino acids. Trimming took 5 bases from V and 7 from J, leaving 9 bases between them. The CDR3 bases are TGTGCCAGCAGCATCAGGGGTGAGCAGTACTTC. This encodes CASSIRGEQYF.

The rearrangement links TRBV27 to TRBJ1-2; D call uncertain. The CDR3 is made up of 14 amino acids. In germline, CDR1 is MNHEY, CDR2 SMNVEV (reference sequence). Trimming took off 6 bases at V and 4 bases at J, with 15 bases between the two ends. The CDR3 here is CASSSIPTFYGYTF. DNA for the CDR3: TGTGCCAGCAGCTCCATCCCTACCTTCTATGGCTACACCTTC.